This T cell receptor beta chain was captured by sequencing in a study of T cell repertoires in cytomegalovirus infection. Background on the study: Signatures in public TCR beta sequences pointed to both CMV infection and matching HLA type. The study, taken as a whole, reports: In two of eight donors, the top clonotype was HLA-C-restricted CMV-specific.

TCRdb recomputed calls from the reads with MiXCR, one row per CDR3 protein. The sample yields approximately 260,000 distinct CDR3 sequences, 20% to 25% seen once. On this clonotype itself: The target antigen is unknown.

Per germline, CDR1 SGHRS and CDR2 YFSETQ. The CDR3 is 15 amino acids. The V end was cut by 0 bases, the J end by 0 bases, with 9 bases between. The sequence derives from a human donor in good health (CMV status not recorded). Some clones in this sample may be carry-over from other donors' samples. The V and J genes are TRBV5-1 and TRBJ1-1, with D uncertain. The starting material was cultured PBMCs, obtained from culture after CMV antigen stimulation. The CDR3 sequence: CASSLEPEMNTEAFF. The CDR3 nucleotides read TGCGCCAGCAGCTTGGAGCCAGAGATGAACACTGAAGCTTTCTTT.